Listed below are T cell receptor beta chains from one sample, sequenced in a study of early T cells in non-severe SARS-CoV-2 infection. In TCRdb, the 5' RACE reads were re-called with MiXCR into one record per CDR3 protein. Among about 61,000 distinct CDR3 sequences listed, more than 10% were seen once. Here the sequenced sample was whole blood, taken at baseline. Every receptor here comes from an adult who was a healthcare worker with PCR-confirmed SARS-CoV-2 infection or an uninfected control (not recorded which). The donor label of this sample is uncertain. Both conserved end residues are part of each CDR3. A D gene is named only where the DNA matches it firmly. Clone size is not always given. Where it is, it says once, few, many or a class for expanded clones.

cdr3_length: 14
d_call: .
j_call: TRBJ2-3
v_call: TRBV2
clone_size: .
cdr3_nt: TGTGCCAGCAGGCGGCAGGTCATGACAGATACGCAGTATTTT
cdr3_aa: CASRRQVMTDTQYF

cdr3_length: 14
d_call: .
j_call: TRBJ2-2
v_call: TRBV4-1
clone_size: .
cdr3_nt: TGCGCCAGCAGCCAAGTGATCGGGGCCGGGGAGCTGTTTTTT
cdr3_aa: CASSQVIGAGELFF

cdr3_length: 11
d_call: .
j_call: TRBJ1-6
v_call: TRBV20-1
clone_size: .
cdr3_nt: TGCAGTGCTAGACAGGGAGGACCCCTCCACTTT
cdr3_aa: CSARQGGPLHF

cdr3_length: 16
d_call: TRBD2
j_call: TRBJ2-4
v_call: TRBV19
clone_size: few
cdr3_nt: TGTGCCAGTAGTCCGCGGGGGGCCTCCCCCGCCAACATTCAGTACTTC
cdr3_aa: CASSPRGASPANIQYF

cdr3_length: 14
d_call: .
j_call: TRBJ2-2
v_call: TRBV4-1
clone_size: .
cdr3_nt: TGCGCCAGCAGCCAAGAAGGCCTGCTCGGGGAGCTGTTTTTT
cdr3_aa: CASSQEGLLGELFF

cdr3_length: 17
d_call: TRBD2
j_call: TRBJ2-5
v_call: TRBV20-1
clone_size: .
cdr3_nt: TGCAGTGCTAGACCCACCTCATTGCGGGGGGCCCTAGAGACCCAGTACTTC
cdr3_aa: CSARPTSLRGALETQYF

cdr3_length: 14
d_call: .
j_call: TRBJ1-5
v_call: TRBV27
clone_size: .
cdr3_nt: TGTGCCAGCAGCTTAAGACAGAGCAATCAGCCCCAGCATTTT
cdr3_aa: CASSLRQSNQPQHF

cdr3_length: 13
d_call: TRBD1
j_call: TRBJ1-1
v_call: TRBV29-1
clone_size: few
cdr3_nt: TGCAGCGACCTACAGGGGGTGAACACTGAAGCTTTCTTT
cdr3_aa: CSDLQGVNTEAFF

cdr3_length: 13
d_call: .
j_call: TRBJ1-1
v_call: TRBV20-1
clone_size: few
cdr3_nt: TGCAGTGCTAGAATCGGTACGAACACTGAAGCTTTCTTT
cdr3_aa: CSARIGTNTEAFF

cdr3_length: 11
d_call: .
j_call: TRBJ1-1
v_call: TRBV7-9
clone_size: many
cdr3_nt: TGTGCCAGCGGTCGGGGGGGTGAAGCTTTCTTT
cdr3_aa: CASGRGGEAFF

cdr3_length: 14
d_call: TRBD2
j_call: TRBJ2-4
v_call: TRBV7-2
clone_size: many
cdr3_nt: TGTGCCAGCAGTAGCGGGACTATCAAAAACATTCAGTACTTC
cdr3_aa: CASSSGTIKNIQYF

cdr3_length: 13
d_call: TRBD1
j_call: TRBJ1-2
v_call: TRBV29-1
clone_size: few
cdr3_nt: TGCAGCGCGGAAGGACAGGGGGCCTATGGCTACACCTTC
cdr3_aa: CSAEGQGAYGYTF

cdr3_length: 17
d_call: TRBD1
j_call: TRBJ1-3
v_call: TRBV2
clone_size: .
cdr3_nt: TGTGCCAGCAGACCCGGGACAGGGCTCAACTCTGGAAACACCATATATTTT
cdr3_aa: CASRPGTGLNSGNTIYF

cdr3_length: 15
d_call: .
j_call: TRBJ2-5
v_call: TRBV19
clone_size: .
cdr3_nt: TGTGCCAGTAGTATCGACCCGGGGGCACAAGAGACCCAGTACTTC
cdr3_aa: CASSIDPGAQETQYF

cdr3_length: 16
d_call: TRBD2
j_call: TRBJ2-1
v_call: TRBV18
clone_size: .
cdr3_nt: TGTGCCAGCTCGGAACTAGCGGCCACTTCCTACAATGAGCAGTTCTTC
cdr3_aa: CASSELAATSYNEQFF

cdr3_length: 12
d_call: TRBD1
j_call: TRBJ1-1
v_call: TRBV29-1
clone_size: many
cdr3_nt: TGCAGCGCAATGACAGGGGTGGCTGAAGCTTTCTTT
cdr3_aa: CSAMTGVAEAFF

cdr3_length: 14
d_call: TRBD1
j_call: TRBJ1-2
v_call: TRBV6-1
clone_size: .
cdr3_nt: TGTGCCAGCAGTCCCGGACAGGGGGCGTTTGGCTACACCTTC
cdr3_aa: CASSPGQGAFGYTF

cdr3_length: 15
d_call: .
j_call: TRBJ1-5
v_call: TRBV10-3
clone_size: many
cdr3_nt: TGTGCCATCAGTGACCAACAGGGTATTAATCAGCCCCAGCATTTT
cdr3_aa: CAISDQQGINQPQHF

cdr3_length: 16
d_call: .
j_call: TRBJ1-6
v_call: TRBV4-1
clone_size: .
cdr3_nt: TGCGCCAGCAGCCGAAGTCAGCAAGCCGATAATTCACCCCTCCACTTT
cdr3_aa: CASSRSQQADNSPLHF

cdr3_length: 15
d_call: TRBD2
j_call: TRBJ2-3
v_call: TRBV2
clone_size: .
cdr3_nt: TGTGCCAGCACAGAGACTAGCGGGCGCACAGATACGCAGTATTTT
cdr3_aa: CASTETSGRTDTQYF

cdr3_length: 12
d_call: .
j_call: TRBJ2-3
v_call: TRBV12-3/TRBV12-4
clone_size: few
cdr3_nt: TGTGCCAGCAGGGCTAGGCCAGATACGCAGTATTTT
cdr3_aa: CASRARPDTQYF

cdr3_length: 16
d_call: TRBD1
j_call: TRBJ1-6
v_call: TRBV18
clone_size: .
cdr3_nt: TGTGCCAGCTCACCACAAGACAGGGAGAATAATTCACCCCTCCACTTT
cdr3_aa: CASSPQDRENNSPLHF

cdr3_length: 13
d_call: TRBD1
j_call: TRBJ1-2
v_call: TRBV12-3/TRBV12-4
clone_size: many
cdr3_nt: TGTGCCAGCAGAGAGACAGGGTTGGATGGCTACACCTTC
cdr3_aa: CASRETGLDGYTF

cdr3_length: 16
d_call: TRBD1
j_call: TRBJ2-5
v_call: TRBV19
clone_size: few
cdr3_nt: TGTGCCAGTAGTCCTGATCGACAGGGGTCGAGAGAGACCCAGTACTTC
cdr3_aa: CASSPDRQGSRETQYF

cdr3_length: 14
d_call: TRBD2
j_call: TRBJ2-5
v_call: TRBV20-1
clone_size: .
cdr3_nt: TGCAGTGCTCAGCGGGGGGGCATCACAGAGACCCAGTACTTC
cdr3_aa: CSAQRGGITETQYF

cdr3_length: 19
d_call: TRBD1
j_call: TRBJ1-6
v_call: TRBV6-5
clone_size: few
cdr3_nt: TGTGCCAGCAGCCGTGGGGACAGGGGCAGATTTAGGCTTGGGTCACCCCTCCACTTT
cdr3_aa: CASSRGDRGRFRLGSPLHF

cdr3_length: 12
d_call: .
j_call: TRBJ2-2
v_call: TRBV10-1
clone_size: .
cdr3_nt: TGCGCCAGCGGGTCCGGGACCGGGGAGCTGTTTTTT
cdr3_aa: CASGSGTGELFF

cdr3_length: 13
d_call: .
j_call: TRBJ2-3
v_call: TRBV24-1
clone_size: .
cdr3_nt: TGTGCCACCAGTGATGCAAACGGGGATACGCAGTATTTT
cdr3_aa: CATSDANGDTQYF

cdr3_length: 16
d_call: TRBD2
j_call: TRBJ2-2
v_call: TRBV7-2
clone_size: .
cdr3_nt: TGTGCCAGCAGCTTGCTTAGCGGGGGTTACACCGGGGAGCTGTTTTTT
cdr3_aa: CASSLLSGGYTGELFF

cdr3_length: 12
d_call: .
j_call: TRBJ1-1
v_call: TRBV7-2
clone_size: few
cdr3_nt: TGTGCCAGCAGCTTAGTGAGGGTAGAAGCTTTCTTT
cdr3_aa: CASSLVRVEAFF

cdr3_length: 18
d_call: .
j_call: TRBJ2-3
v_call: TRBV20-1
clone_size: .
cdr3_nt: TGCAGTGCTAGAGATCGTTTTAGGGCGGGGCCAAGCACAGATACGCAGTATTTT
cdr3_aa: CSARDRFRAGPSTDTQYF

cdr3_length: 13
d_call: .
j_call: TRBJ2-6
v_call: TRBV12-3/TRBV12-4
clone_size: few
cdr3_nt: TGTGCCAGCCACCTTGGGGGGGCCAACGTCCTGACTTTC
cdr3_aa: CASHLGGANVLTF

cdr3_length: 14
d_call: .
j_call: TRBJ1-5
v_call: TRBV4-2
clone_size: .
cdr3_nt: TGTGCCAGCACCCGAGACAGGAGCAATCAGCCCCAGCATTTT
cdr3_aa: CASTRDRSNQPQHF

cdr3_length: 15
d_call: .
j_call: TRBJ1-2
v_call: TRBV7-8
clone_size: few
cdr3_nt: TGTGCCAGCAGCCCGAGACCAAACTGGGGATATGGCTACACCTTC
cdr3_aa: CASSPRPNWGYGYTF

cdr3_length: 15
d_call: TRBD2
j_call: TRBJ2-4
v_call: TRBV9
clone_size: .
cdr3_nt: TGTGCCAGCAGCGTTCGAGGGCGGGGGTCTGACATTCAGTACTTC
cdr3_aa: CASSVRGRGSDIQYF

cdr3_length: 14
d_call: TRBD2
j_call: TRBJ2-1
v_call: TRBV20-1
clone_size: .
cdr3_nt: TGCAGTGCCGTGGGGTTCCGGGGGGACAATGAGCAGTTCTTC
cdr3_aa: CSAVGFRGDNEQFF

cdr3_length: 14
d_call: .
j_call: TRBJ2-1
v_call: TRBV12-3/TRBV12-4
clone_size: .
cdr3_nt: TGTGCCAGCAGTTTTGGGGGCCTGAACAATGAGCAGTTCTTC
cdr3_aa: CASSFGGLNNEQFF

cdr3_length: 13
d_call: .
j_call: TRBJ1-5
v_call: TRBV2
clone_size: .
cdr3_nt: TGTGCCAGCAGATGGGTTAGCAATCAGCCCCAGCATTTT
cdr3_aa: CASRWVSNQPQHF

cdr3_length: 17
d_call: .
j_call: TRBJ1-1
v_call: TRBV14
clone_size: few
cdr3_nt: TGTGCCAGCAGCCAAGAGTCCCCGGGGCGCAGAAACACTGAAGCTTTCTTT
cdr3_aa: CASSQESPGRRNTEAFF

cdr3_length: 15
d_call: TRBD2
j_call: TRBJ2-1
v_call: TRBV11-2
clone_size: .
cdr3_nt: TGTGCCAGCAGCTTAGTAAGCGGGGCGTACAATGAGCAGTTCTTC
cdr3_aa: CASSLVSGAYNEQFF

cdr3_length: 19
d_call: .
j_call: TRBJ2-3
v_call: TRBV28
clone_size: few
cdr3_nt: TGTGCCAGCAGTTTATTAAGACTTCCGCAGGGTTCACTCACAGATACGCAGTATTTT
cdr3_aa: CASSLLRLPQGSLTDTQYF

cdr3_length: 15
d_call: .
j_call: TRBJ1-2
v_call: TRBV27
clone_size: few
cdr3_nt: TGTGCCAGCAGTTTATCCCGGGTGTCTAACTATGGCTACACCTTC
cdr3_aa: CASSLSRVSNYGYTF

cdr3_length: 14
d_call: .
j_call: TRBJ1-6
v_call: TRBV20-1
clone_size: many
cdr3_nt: TGCACCCGAGGCCGGGCCCTTAGGGATTCACCCCTCCACTTT
cdr3_aa: CTRGRALRDSPLHF

cdr3_length: 18
d_call: .
j_call: TRBJ2-1
v_call: TRBV11-2
clone_size: many
cdr3_nt: TGTGCCAGCAGCTTAGATAGAGAGGACAACCCAACCTACAATGAGCAGTTCTTC
cdr3_aa: CASSLDREDNPTYNEQFF

cdr3_length: 13
d_call: .
j_call: TRBJ2-6
v_call: TRBV19
clone_size: many
cdr3_nt: TGTGCCAGTAGTATCGGGAGGGCCAACGTCCTGACTTTC
cdr3_aa: CASSIGRANVLTF

cdr3_length: 18
d_call: TRBD2
j_call: TRBJ2-3
v_call: TRBV5-1
clone_size: few
cdr3_nt: TGCGCCAGCAGCTCCCTGACTAGCGGGGGCCGGGTCGCGGATACGCAGTATTTT
cdr3_aa: CASSSLTSGGRVADTQYF

cdr3_length: 14
d_call: .
j_call: TRBJ1-3
v_call: TRBV2
clone_size: .
cdr3_nt: TGTGCCAGCAGTACAGGGCTTTCTGGAAACACCATATATTTT
cdr3_aa: CASSTGLSGNTIYF

cdr3_length: 16
d_call: .
j_call: TRBJ1-1
v_call: TRBV9
clone_size: .
cdr3_nt: TGTGCCAGCAGCGTAGGGTCAGGGGCGAAGAACACTGAAGCTTTCTTT
cdr3_aa: CASSVGSGAKNTEAFF

cdr3_length: 15
d_call: TRBD2
j_call: TRBJ2-3
v_call: TRBV7-2
clone_size: .
cdr3_nt: TGTGCCAGCAGCGGGACTAGCGCACCCACAGATACGCAGTATTTT
cdr3_aa: CASSGTSAPTDTQYF

cdr3_length: 15
d_call: .
j_call: TRBJ1-1
v_call: TRBV28
clone_size: .
cdr3_nt: TGTGCCAGCAGTGAGAGAAGTATGCGTCTGACTGAAGCTTTCTTT
cdr3_aa: CASSERSMRLTEAFF

cdr3_length: 16
d_call: .
j_call: TRBJ1-2
v_call: TRBV6-6
clone_size: .
cdr3_nt: TGTGCCAGCAGTCAACCGTCGGGACAAGGGGATTATGGCTACACCTTC
cdr3_aa: CASSQPSGQGDYGYTF